One and the same sample provided the 27 T cell receptor beta chains below, sequenced in a study of CD8 T cells in ankylosing spondylitis (dated by TCRdb to about 2017). Library prep was done by 5' RACE. The listed sequencing device is Illumina HiSeq 2500. The public reads were run again by TCRdb, first through fastp at Q25 and then through MiXCR, and only productive beta chains were kept. Rows with one shared CDR3 protein collapse into an entry with the most common genes and DNA. The table for this sample lists around 53,000 distinct CDR3 sequences; approximately 7.4% of them were counted only once. About 8.5% of the sample comes from the top ten. The sequenced material came from blood, either unsorted or a sorted T cell fraction (not recorded which). These receptors were taken from a female donor with ankylosing spondylitis or in good health (not recorded which).

This clonotype was picked up many times. The rearrangement joins TRBV12-3 or TRBV12-4 to TRBJ1-1, with a tentative D call TRBD1 (5 bases). V shed 4 bases and J shed 4 bases, with 13 bases lying between them. The CDR3 totals 14 residues. The CDR3 bases are TGTGCCAGCAGTTCCCCGGGAAGGGGCACTGAAGCTTTCTTT. It specifies CASSSPGRGTEAFF.

Many counts were recorded for this clonotype. This rearrangement joins TRBV5-6 to TRBJ2-2, with 7 bases matching TRBD1. The CDR3 loop spans 18 amino acids. Germline V gene sequence: CDR1 SGHDT, CDR2 YYEEEE. The trim removed 0 bases at V and 4 bases at J, leaving 12 bases unmatched. The CDR3 loop is CASSLDGWTGPATGELFF. The CDR3 DNA is TGTGCCAGCAGCTTGGATGGGTGGACAGGTCCGGCCACCGGGGAGCTGTTTTTT.

In its sample, this clonotype was seen a few times. The V and J genes are TRBV7-8 and TRBJ2-3, with 10 bases matching TRBD2. The CDR3 extends over 16 amino acids. Losses at the gene ends were 3 bases for V and 5 bases for J; bases not matched to a gene: 8. Germline-derived CDR1 and CDR2 are SGHVS and FQNEAQ. As DNA, the CDR3 is TGTGCCAGCAGCTTGAGTAGCGGGGGGTTTATAGATACGCAGTATTTT. Protein: CASSLSSGGFIDTQYF.

The chain combines TRBV20-1 with TRBJ2-3; D not resolved. The V and J ends lost 3 bases and 2 bases respectively, with 12 bases between them. This CDR3 has 14 amino acids. Germline V gives CDR1 DFQATT, CDR2 SNEGSKA (reference sequence). In DNA form, the CDR3 reads TGCAGTGCTAGTTTCCTCCGGAACACAGATACGCAGTATTTT. Amino acids: CSASFLRNTDTQYF.

This chain uses TRBV5-1 with TRBJ1-5, with D possibly TRBD1 on 5 matching bases. Germline loops: CDR1 SGHRS, CDR2 YFSETQ. The CDR3 consists of 16 residues. The V end lost 1 base, the J end lost 2 bases, and 13 bases lay between the germline ends. Written as DNA, the CDR3 is TGCGCCAGCAGCTTGACGGGGGAAGGAGGCAATCAGCCCCAGCATTTT. Translated, it gives CASSLTGEGGNQPQHF.

This clonotype appeared many times. The chain recombines TRBV12-3 or TRBV12-4 with TRBJ2-7; D is undetermined. CDR3 length: 13 residues. Trimming removed 7 bases at V and 6 bases at J, with 16 bases between. Written as DNA, the CDR3 is TGTGCCAGCACCGTTTTGCGTATATCCGAGCAGTACTTC. Translated: CASTVLRISEQYF.

This clonotype has at least ten counts. J is TRBJ1-1 and V is TRBV5-1; D is possibly TRBD1 (5 bases). V was shortened by 1 base and J by 3 bases, with 13 bases between the two germline ends. This CDR3 contains 15 residues. Germline loops: CDR1 SGHRS, CDR2 YFSETQ. The CDR3 loop is CASSLRDGGDTEAFF. CDR3 sequence (DNA): TGCGCCAGCAGCTTGAGGGACGGTGGAGACACTGAAGCTTTCTTT.

In this sample, this clonotype turned up many times. The chain couples TRBV4-1 to TRBJ2-5; 14 nucleotides match TRBD2. V was pared by 0 bases and J by 1 base, with 4 bases of the junction left unmatched. Germline lookup yields CDR1 MGHRA and CDR2 YSYEKL. The length of the CDR3 is 18 residues. The CDR3 sequence: CASSQDTGLAGGQETQYF. CDR3 DNA sequence: TGCGCCAGCAGCCAAGATACCGGACTAGCGGGGGGCCAAGAGACCCAGTACTTC.

The chain carries TRBV7-9 and TRBJ2-3, with 9 bases identical to TRBD1. V lost 5 bases to trimming and J lost 7 bases; unmatched junction nucleotides: 10. Germline V gene data show CDR1 as SEHNR and CDR2 as FQNEAQ (reference sequence). This CDR3 is 15 amino acids long. CDR3 protein: CASSQTGGASNTQYF. CDR3 in DNA: TGTGCCAGCAGCCAAACAGGGGGCGCTTCGAATACGCAGTATTTT.

This clonotype is medium-sized within its sample. The J gene is TRBJ2-1, the V gene TRBV10-3; weak D call: TRBD1 (6 bases). Germline V gene data show CDR1 as ENHRY and CDR2 as SYGVKD. Trimming cost V 7 bases and J 7 bases, with 8 bases left between them. This CDR3 has 11 amino acids. CDR3 residues: CAITGENEQFF. The CDR3 DNA is TGTGCCATCACAGGGGAAAATGAGCAGTTCTTC.

The gene calls are TRBV7-7 and TRBJ2-5; TRBD2 might be the D (6 bases). The V end lost 5 bases, the J end lost 4 bases, and 14 bases lay between the germline ends. Germline V gene data show CDR1 as SSHAT and CDR2 as FNYEAQ (reference sequence). The CDR3 extends over 14 amino acids. CDR3 amino acids: CASSRDSLGETQYF. DNA for the CDR3: TGTGCCAGCAGCCGGGACTCCCTGGGAGAGACCCAGTACTTC.

The table lists this clonotype with many counts. This sequence joins TRBV5-1 and TRBJ1-4; D not certain. CDR1 is SGHRS, CDR2 YFSETQ, per germline. The length of the CDR3 is 14 residues. Trimming shortened V by 0 bases and J by 8 bases, and 11 bases separated the two germline ends. Here the CDR3 DNA reads TGCGCCAGCAGCTTGGGCTACGACATCGAAAAACTGTTTTTT. Its protein product is CASSLGYDIEKLFF.

This clonotype was recorded at least ten times. The chain carries TRBV12-3 or TRBV12-4 and TRBJ2-1; D perhaps matches TRBD1 (5 bases). V gave up 7 bases and J gave up 3 bases, with 13 bases separating them. The CDR3 is 14 amino acids. The CDR3 is CASTPTERYNEQFF. CDR3 nucleotide sequence: TGTGCCAGCACCCCGACAGAGCGCTACAATGAGCAGTTCTTC.

The chain carries TRBV2 and TRBJ2-1, with D possibly matching TRBD2 (6 bases). V was pared by 6 bases and J by 5 bases, with 14 bases between. CDR1 and CDR2 from the germline V gene are SNHLY and FYNNEI. This CDR3 is 14 amino acids long. This CDR3 is CASSPPDYHNEQFF. The CDR3 DNA reads TGTGCCAGCAGCCCCCCGGACTATCACAATGAGCAGTTCTTC.

This clonotype was found many times. This chain connects TRBV24-1 to TRBJ1-5, with a possible D match to TRBD1 (6 bases). V was clipped by 7 bases and J by 4 bases, with 13 bases between them. Germline V lookup: CDR1 KGHDR, CDR2 SFDVKD. The CDR3 is made up of 14 amino acids. DNA for the CDR3: TGTGCCACCAGGGGACAAGGGTTGAATCAGCCCCAGCATTTT. It is translated as CATRGQGLNQPQHF.

The sample holds many counts of this clonotype. J is TRBJ1-1 and V is TRBV7-2; D not resolved. The V and J ends lost 5 bases and 7 bases respectively, with 14 bases between them. This CDR3 is 13 amino acids long. From germline, CDR1 is SGHTA and CDR2 FQGNSA. CDR3 coding DNA: TGTGCCAGCAGCCCCTATCTGGTAGATGAAGCTTTCTTT. Residues: CASSPYLVDEAFF.

This clonotype was recorded many times. The chain has TRBV18 and TRBJ2-5, with TRBD1 matching 8 bases. In germline, CDR1 is KGHSH, CDR2 LQKENI. CDR3 size: 15 residues. V gave up 1 base and J gave up 5 bases; unmatched junction bases: 6. The CDR3: CASSPQDREWETQYF. CDR3 bases: TGTGCCAGCTCACCACAGGACAGGGAGTGGGAGACCCAGTACTTC.

In this sample, this clonotype turned up many times. The CDR3 here is CSVREGTGGDEKLFF. As DNA, the CDR3 is TGCAGCGTTCGCGAGGGGACAGGGGGGGATGAAAAACTGTTTTTT. The chain combines TRBV29-1 with TRBJ1-4, with TRBD1 identical over 11 bases. Germline V gene lookup returns CDR1 SQVTM and CDR2 ANQGSEA. The V segment lost 5 bases and the J segment 6 bases; nucleotides outside the gene matches: 8. This CDR3 comprises 15 residues.

V gene TRBV7-9 combines with J gene TRBJ2-1; tentative D call: TRBD2 (6 bases). Germline values: CDR1 SEHNR, CDR2 FQNEAQ (reference sequence). The CDR3 is made up of 15 amino acids. Trimming left V 8 bases short and J 0 bases short, with 14 bases between. CDR3 in amino acids: CASHRLASSYNEQFF. CDR3 DNA: TGTGCCAGCCATAGGCTAGCGAGCTCCTACAATGAGCAGTTCTTC.

This clonotype came up many times. The chain links TRBV29-1 to TRBJ2-1, with D perhaps TRBD1 (7 bases). This CDR3 spans 16 amino acids. The germline V gene has CDR1 SQVTM and CDR2 ANQGSEA. The V end lost 4 bases, the J end lost 5 bases, and 21 bases lay between the germline ends. The CDR3 DNA follows: TGCAGCGTTGTACCCTATAGGGGGCGCGGGGACAATGAGCAGTTCTTC. Translating gives CSVVPYRGRGDNEQFF.

This clonotype was seen repeatedly, ten times or more. The V gene is TRBV12-3 or TRBV12-4, the J gene TRBJ2-3; 7 bases align to TRBD2. This CDR3 comprises 15 residues. The V and J ends lost 5 bases and 4 bases, in that order; junction bases with no gene match: 9. Written as DNA, the CDR3 is TGTGCCAGCAGTCCCCTGGGGGGGTCGGCAGATACGCAGTATTTT. Amino acid sequence: CASSPLGGSADTQYF.

Only a few counts were recorded for this clonotype. The V gene is TRBV6-1, the J gene TRBJ2-4, with D possibly matching TRBD2 (6 bases). The CDR3 has 13 amino acids. Trimming removed 3 bases at V and 6 bases at J, with 9 bases between. The germline CDR1 and CDR2 sequences are MNHNS and SASEGT. The CDR3: CASSERRGNIQYF. The CDR3 region has the DNA TGTGCCAGCAGTGAGCGGCGGGGAAACATTCAGTACTTC.

This clonotype was picked up many times. The rearrangement uses TRBV20-1 and TRBJ1-4; no clear D gene. Germline V lookup: CDR1 DFQATT, CDR2 SNEGSKA (reference sequence). The length of the CDR3 is 18 residues. V lost 0 bases and J 0 bases, leaving 17 bases between the germline ends. The CDR3 nucleotides are TGCAGTGCTAGAGATGGACGTGGGATCCTGGCAACTAATGAAAAACTGTTTTTT. Its protein is CSARDGRGILATNEKLFF.

The sample holds many counts of this clonotype. This chain joins TRBV20-1 and TRBJ1-6; TRBD1 aligns across 10 bases. The V segment lost 4 bases and the J segment 7 bases; nucleotides outside the gene matches: 1. Germline-derived CDR1 and CDR2 are DFQATT and SNEGSKA (reference sequence). The CDR3 is made up of 13 amino acids. CDR3 sequence: CSATGQGNSPLHF. CDR3 nucleotide sequence: TGCAGTGCTACGGGACAGGGGAATTCACCCCTCCACTTT.

The table lists this clonotype with many counts. The V gene is TRBV20-1, the J gene TRBJ2-7; weak D call: TRBD1 (6 bases). With 1 base removed from V and 3 bases from J, the gap between germline ends came to 13 bases. The CDR3 runs 14 residues. Germline CDR1 and CDR2: DFQATT and SNEGSKA (reference sequence). This chain's CDR3 is CSARGSGANYEQYF. CDR3 DNA sequence: TGCAGTGCTAGAGGGTCAGGGGCGAACTACGAGCAGTACTTC.

The table lists this clonotype with many counts. This chain links TRBV5-1 with TRBJ2-2; unclear D gene. Looked up from germline, CDR1 is SGHRS and CDR2 is YFSETQ. The CDR3 is 16 amino acids. V lost 4 bases, J lost 3 bases, and 16 bases lay in between. CDR3 region: CASSLTAATDTGELFF. For the CDR3, the DNA is TGCGCCAGCAGCCTGACGGCGGCTACGGACACCGGGGAGCTGTTTTTT.

This clonotype was recorded at least ten times. The chain couples TRBV20-1 to TRBJ2-2; 7 bases map to TRBD2. The ends lost 0 bases at V and 12 bases at J; junction bases unmatched: 13. The CDR3 contains 15 residues. CDR1 and CDR2 (germline): DFQATT, SNEGSKA (reference sequence). CDR3 in amino acids: CSARDWGGVEGKLFF. CDR3 DNA sequence: TGCAGTGCTAGAGATTGGGGAGGGGTCGAAGGGAAGCTGTTTTTT.